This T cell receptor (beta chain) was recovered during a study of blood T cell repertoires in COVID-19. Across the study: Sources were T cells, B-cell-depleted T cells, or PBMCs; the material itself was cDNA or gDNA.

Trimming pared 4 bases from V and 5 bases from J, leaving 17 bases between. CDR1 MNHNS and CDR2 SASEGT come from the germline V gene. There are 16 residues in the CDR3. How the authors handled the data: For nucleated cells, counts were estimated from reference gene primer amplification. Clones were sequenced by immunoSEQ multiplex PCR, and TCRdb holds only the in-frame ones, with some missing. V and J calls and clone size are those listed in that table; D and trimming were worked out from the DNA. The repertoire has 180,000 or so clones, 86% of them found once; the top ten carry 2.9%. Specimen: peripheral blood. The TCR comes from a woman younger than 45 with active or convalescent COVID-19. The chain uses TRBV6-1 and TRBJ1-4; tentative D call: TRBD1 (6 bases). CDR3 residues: CASSVSSGQPNEKLFF. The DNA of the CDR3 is TGTGCCAGCAGTGTAAGTTCAGGACAGCCAAATGAAAAACTGTTTTTT.